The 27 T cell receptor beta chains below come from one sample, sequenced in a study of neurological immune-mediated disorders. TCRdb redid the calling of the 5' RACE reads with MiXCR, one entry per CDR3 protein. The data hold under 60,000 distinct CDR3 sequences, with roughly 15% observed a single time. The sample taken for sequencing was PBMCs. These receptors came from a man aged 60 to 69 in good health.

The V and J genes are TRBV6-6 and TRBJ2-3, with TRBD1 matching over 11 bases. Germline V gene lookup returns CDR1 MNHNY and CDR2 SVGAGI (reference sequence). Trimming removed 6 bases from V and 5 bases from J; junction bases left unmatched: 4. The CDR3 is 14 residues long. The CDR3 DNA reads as TGTGCCAGCAGGAAGGGACAGGGGGAAGATACGCAGTATTTT. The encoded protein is CASRKGQGEDTQYF.

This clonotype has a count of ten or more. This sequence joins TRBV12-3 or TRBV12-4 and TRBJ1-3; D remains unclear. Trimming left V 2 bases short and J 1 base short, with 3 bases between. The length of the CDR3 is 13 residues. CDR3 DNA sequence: TGTGCCAGCAGTTTACGGTCTGGAAACACCATATATTTT. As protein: CASSLRSGNTIYF.

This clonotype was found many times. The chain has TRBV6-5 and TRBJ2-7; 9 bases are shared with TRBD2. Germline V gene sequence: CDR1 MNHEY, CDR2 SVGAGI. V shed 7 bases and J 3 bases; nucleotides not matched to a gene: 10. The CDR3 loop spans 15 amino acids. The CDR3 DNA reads TGTGCCAGCACAGTGTTAGCGGGAGTTATCTACGAGCAGTACTTC. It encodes CASTVLAGVIYEQYF.

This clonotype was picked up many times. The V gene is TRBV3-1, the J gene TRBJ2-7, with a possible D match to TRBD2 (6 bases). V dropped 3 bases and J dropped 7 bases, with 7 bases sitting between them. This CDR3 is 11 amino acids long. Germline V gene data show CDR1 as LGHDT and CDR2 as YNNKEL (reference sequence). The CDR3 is CASSQAGEQYF. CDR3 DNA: TGTGCCAGCAGCCAGGCGGGGGAGCAGTACTTC.

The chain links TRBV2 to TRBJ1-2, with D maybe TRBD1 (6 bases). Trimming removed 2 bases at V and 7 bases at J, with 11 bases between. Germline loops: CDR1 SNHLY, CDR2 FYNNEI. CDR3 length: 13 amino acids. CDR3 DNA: TGTGCCAGCAGTGAACGTAGGGGGACTGGCTACACCTTC. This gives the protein CASSERRGTGYTF.

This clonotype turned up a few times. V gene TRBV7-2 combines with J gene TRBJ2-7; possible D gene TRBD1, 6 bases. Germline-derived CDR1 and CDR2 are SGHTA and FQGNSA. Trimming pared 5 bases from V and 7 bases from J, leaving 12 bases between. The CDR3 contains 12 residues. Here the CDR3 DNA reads TGTGCCAGCAGCGGCACAGGGTATGAGCAGTACTTC. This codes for CASSGTGYEQYF.

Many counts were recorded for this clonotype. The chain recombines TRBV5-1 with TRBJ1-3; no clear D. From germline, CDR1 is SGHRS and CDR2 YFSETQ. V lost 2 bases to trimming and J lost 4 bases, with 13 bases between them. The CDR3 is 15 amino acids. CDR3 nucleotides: TGCGCCAGCAGCTTAAAGAGGGAACCCGGAAACACCATATATTTT. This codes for CASSLKREPGNTIYF. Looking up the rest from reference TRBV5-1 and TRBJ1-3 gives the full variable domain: KAGVTQTPRYLIKTRGQQVTLSCSPISGHRSVSWYQQTPGQGLQFLFEYFSETQRNKGNFPGRFSGRQFSNSRSEMNVSTLELGDSALYLCASSLKREPGNTIYFGEGSWLTVV.

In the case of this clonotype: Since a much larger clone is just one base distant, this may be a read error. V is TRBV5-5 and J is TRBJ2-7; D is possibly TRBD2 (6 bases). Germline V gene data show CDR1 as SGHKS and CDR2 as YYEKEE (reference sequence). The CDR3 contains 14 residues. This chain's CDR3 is CANSTSDYSYEQYF. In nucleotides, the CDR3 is TGTGCCAACAGCACCTCGGACTACTCCTACGAGCAGTACTTC.

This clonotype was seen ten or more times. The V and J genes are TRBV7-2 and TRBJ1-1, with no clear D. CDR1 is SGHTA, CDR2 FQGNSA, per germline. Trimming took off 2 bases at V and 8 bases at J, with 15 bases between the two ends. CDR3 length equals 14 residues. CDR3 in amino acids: CASSLSVFLREAFF. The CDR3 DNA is TGTGCCAGCAGCTTATCAGTCTTCCTCAGGGAAGCTTTCTTT.

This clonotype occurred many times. The CDR3 DNA reads as TGTGCCAGCAGCTTAGCCGGACTAGCGATCACCGGGGAGCTGTTTTTT. Its protein product is CASSLAGLAITGELFF. This sequence joins TRBV7-2 and TRBJ2-2; 9 bases are a match to TRBD2. The V gene end was trimmed by 0 bases and the J gene end by 4 bases; junction bases not matched to a gene: 3. Germline CDR1 and CDR2: SGHTA and FQGNSA. CDR3 length equals 16 residues.

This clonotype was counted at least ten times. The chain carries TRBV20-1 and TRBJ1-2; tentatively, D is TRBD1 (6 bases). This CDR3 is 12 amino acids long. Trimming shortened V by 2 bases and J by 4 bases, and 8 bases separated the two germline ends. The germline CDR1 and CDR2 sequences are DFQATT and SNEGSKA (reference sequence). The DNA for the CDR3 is TGCAGTGCTAGAACAGGGATCTATGGCTACACCTTC. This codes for CSARTGIYGYTF.

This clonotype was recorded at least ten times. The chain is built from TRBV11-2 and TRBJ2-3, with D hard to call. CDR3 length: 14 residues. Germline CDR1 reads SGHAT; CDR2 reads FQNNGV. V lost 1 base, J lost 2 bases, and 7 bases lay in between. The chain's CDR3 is CASSLGANTDTQYF. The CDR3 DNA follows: TGTGCCAGCAGCTTAGGTGCGAACACAGATACGCAGTATTTT.

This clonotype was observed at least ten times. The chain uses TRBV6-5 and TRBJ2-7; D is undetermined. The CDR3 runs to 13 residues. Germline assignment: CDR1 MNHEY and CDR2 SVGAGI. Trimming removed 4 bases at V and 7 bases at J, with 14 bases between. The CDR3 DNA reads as TGTGCCAGCAGTTTCTTGGACGGCTTAGAGCAGTACTTC. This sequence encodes CASSFLDGLEQYF.

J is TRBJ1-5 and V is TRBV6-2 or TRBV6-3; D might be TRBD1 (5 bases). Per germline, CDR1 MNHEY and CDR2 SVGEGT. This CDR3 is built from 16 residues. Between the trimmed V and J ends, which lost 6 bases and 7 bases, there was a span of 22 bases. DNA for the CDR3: TGTGCCAGCAGCCCCCAACGGGGGGAACGAGTGCAGCCCCAGCATTTT. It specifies CASSPQRGERVQPQHF.

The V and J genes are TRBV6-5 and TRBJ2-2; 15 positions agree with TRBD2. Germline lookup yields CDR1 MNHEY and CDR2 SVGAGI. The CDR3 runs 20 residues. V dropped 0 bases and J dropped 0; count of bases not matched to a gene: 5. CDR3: CASSYSGLAGGTANTGELFF. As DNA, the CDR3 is TGTGCCAGCAGTTACTCGGGACTAGCGGGAGGTACCGCGAACACCGGGGAGCTGTTTTTT.

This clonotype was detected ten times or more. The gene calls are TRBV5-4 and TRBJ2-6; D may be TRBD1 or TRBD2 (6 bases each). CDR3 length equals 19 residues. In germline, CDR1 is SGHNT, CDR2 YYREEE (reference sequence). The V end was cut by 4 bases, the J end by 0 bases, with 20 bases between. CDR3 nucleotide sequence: TGTGCCAGCAGCCCCGAAGGGGGGCCTTTACTCTCTGGGGCCAACGTCCTGACTTTC. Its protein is CASSPEGGPLLSGANVLTF.

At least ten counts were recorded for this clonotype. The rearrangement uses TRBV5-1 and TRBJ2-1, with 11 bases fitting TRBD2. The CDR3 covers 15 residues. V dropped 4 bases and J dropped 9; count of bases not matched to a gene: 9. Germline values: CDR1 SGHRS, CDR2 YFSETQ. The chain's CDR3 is CASSEIAGGPGEQFF. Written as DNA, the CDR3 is TGCGCCAGCAGCGAGATAGCGGGAGGGCCAGGTGAGCAGTTCTTC.

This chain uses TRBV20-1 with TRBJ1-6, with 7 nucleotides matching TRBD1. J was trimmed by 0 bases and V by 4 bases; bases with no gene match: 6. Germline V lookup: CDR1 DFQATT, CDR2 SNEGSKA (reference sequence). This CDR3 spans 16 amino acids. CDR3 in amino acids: CSATGGDSSYNSPLHF. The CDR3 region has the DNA TGCAGTGCTACCGGCGGGGACAGCTCCTATAATTCACCCCTCCACTTT.

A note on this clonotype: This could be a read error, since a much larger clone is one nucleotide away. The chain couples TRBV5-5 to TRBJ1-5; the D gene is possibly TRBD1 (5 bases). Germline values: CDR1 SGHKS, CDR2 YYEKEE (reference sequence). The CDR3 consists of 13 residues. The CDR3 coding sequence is TGTGCCAGCAGCTTGGGAGGGAGACAGCACCAGCATTTT. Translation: CASSLGGRQHQHF. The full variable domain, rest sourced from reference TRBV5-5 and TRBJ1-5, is DAGVTQSPTHLIKTRGQQVTLRCSPISGHKSVSWYQQVLGQGPQFIFQYYEKEERGRGNFPDRFSARQFPNYSSELNVNALLLGDSALYLCASSLGGRQHQHFGDGTRLSIL.

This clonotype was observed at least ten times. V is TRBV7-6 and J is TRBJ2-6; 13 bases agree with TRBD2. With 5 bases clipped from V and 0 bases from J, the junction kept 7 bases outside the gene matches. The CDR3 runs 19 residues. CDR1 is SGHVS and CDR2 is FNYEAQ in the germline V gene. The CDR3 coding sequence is TGTGCCAGCAGCCCTGGACTAGCGGGGGAAATCTCTGGGGCCAACGTCCTGACTTTC. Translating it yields CASSPGLAGEISGANVLTF.

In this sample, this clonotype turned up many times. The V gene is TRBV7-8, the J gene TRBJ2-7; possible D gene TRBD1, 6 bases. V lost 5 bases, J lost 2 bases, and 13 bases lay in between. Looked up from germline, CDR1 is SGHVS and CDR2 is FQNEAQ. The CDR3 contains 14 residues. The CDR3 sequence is CASSPGTTAYEQYF. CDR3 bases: TGTGCCAGCAGCCCCGGGACAACAGCCTACGAGCAGTACTTC. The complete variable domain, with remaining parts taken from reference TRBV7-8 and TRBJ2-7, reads GAGVSQSPRYKVAKRGQDVALRCDPISGHVSLFWYQQALGQGPEFLTYFQNEAQLDKSGLPSDRFFAERPEGSVSTLKIQRTQQEDSAVYLCASSPGTTAYEQYFGPGTRLTVT.

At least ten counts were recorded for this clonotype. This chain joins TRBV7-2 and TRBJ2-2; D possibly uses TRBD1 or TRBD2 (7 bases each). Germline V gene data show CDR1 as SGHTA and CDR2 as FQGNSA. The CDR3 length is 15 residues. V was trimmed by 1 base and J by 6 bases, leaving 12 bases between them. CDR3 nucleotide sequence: TGTGCCAGCAGCTTAGTCAGGGGGGGAGCCGGGGAGCTGTTTTTT. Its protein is CASSLVRGGAGELFF.

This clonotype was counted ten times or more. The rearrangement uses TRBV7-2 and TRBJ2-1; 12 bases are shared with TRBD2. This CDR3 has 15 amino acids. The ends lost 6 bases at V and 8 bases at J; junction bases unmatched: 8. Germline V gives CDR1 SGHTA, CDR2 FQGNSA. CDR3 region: CASSQPGLAGHEQFF. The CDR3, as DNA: TGTGCCAGCAGTCAACCGGGACTAGCGGGCCATGAGCAGTTCTTC. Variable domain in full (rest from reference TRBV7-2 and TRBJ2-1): GAGVSQSPSNKVTEKGKDVELRCDPISGHTALYWYRQSLGQGLEFLIYFQGNSAPDKSGLPSDRFSAERTGGSVSTLTIQRTQQEDSAVYLCASSQPGLAGHEQFFGPGTRLTVL.

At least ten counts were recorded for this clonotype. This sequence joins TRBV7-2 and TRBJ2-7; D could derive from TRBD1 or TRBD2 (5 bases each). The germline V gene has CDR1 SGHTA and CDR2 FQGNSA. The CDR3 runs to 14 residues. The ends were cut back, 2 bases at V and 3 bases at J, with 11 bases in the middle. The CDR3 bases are TGTGCCAGCAGCTTACGGGGCGGTGGCTACGAGCAGTACTTC. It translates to CASSLRGGGYEQYF.

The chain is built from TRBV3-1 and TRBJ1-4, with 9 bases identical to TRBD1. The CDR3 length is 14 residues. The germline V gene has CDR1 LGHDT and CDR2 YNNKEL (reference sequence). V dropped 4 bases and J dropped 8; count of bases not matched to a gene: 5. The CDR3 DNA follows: TGTGCCAGCAGCCTCTGGACAGGGGACGAAAAACTGTTTTTT. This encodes CASSLWTGDEKLFF. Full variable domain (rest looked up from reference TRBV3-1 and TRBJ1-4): DTAVSQTPKYLVTQMGNDKSIKCEQNLGHDTMYWYKQDSKKFLKIMFSYNNKELIINETVPNRFSPKSPDKAHLNLHINSLELGDSAVYFCASSLWTGDEKLFFGSGTQLSVL.

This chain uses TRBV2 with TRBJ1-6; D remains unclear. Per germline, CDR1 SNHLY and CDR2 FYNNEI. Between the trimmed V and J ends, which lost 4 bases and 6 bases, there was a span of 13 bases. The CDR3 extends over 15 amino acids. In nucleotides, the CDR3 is TGTGCCAGCAGTGCGGGCAGGCGCCTTAATTCACCCCTCCACTTT. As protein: CASSAGRRLNSPLHF.

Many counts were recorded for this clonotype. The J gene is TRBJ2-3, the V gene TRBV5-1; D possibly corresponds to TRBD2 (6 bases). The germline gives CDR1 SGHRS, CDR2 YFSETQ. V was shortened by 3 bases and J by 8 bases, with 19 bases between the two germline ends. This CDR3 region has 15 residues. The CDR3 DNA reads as TGCGCCAGCAGCTCCAGGGTCGGAGGGTTCGGTACGCAGTATTTT. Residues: CASSSRVGGFGTQYF.